This T cell receptor beta chain is from a study of blood T cells in healthy people across ages. Findings of the study overall: When one million T cells were used, diversity estimates were thought to be underestimates.

Details on this clonotype: What it binds is not known.

The CDR3 totals 13 residues. Germline loops: CDR1 SGHAT, CDR2 FQNNGV. Then a second PCR, running roughly 7 to 11 cycles, was carried out with a sample-barcoded 5' primer and a J-beta primer mix. TCRdb reanalysed the 5' RACE reads using MiXCR and keeps one entry per CDR3 protein. The sample includes more than 600,000 distinct CDR3 sequences, around 25% of them seen just once. The data were also submitted as part of a second study, on T cells of mothers and their children. That report adds: For cDNA synthesis, the complete extracted RNA was used (1.5 ug per 15 ul). Reads obtained per mother exceeded 9 million TCR beta CDR3 reads, with approximately 3 million obtained per child. Unrelated mother-child pairs always had slightly, but never significantly, lower normalized overlap than related pairs.

The TCR originated in a boy aged 5 to 17 in good health. The V call is TRBV11-2, the J call TRBJ2-5, with D hard to call. The DNA end lines up better with TRBJ2-7; the J call may be wrong. The sequencing sample was made of blood. CDR3 residues: CASSLGPIYEQYF. In DNA, the CDR3 is TGTGCCAGCAGCTTAGGACCGATCTACGAGCAGTACTTC.